The 20 T cell receptor beta chains presented below share a single source sample, sequenced in a study of T cell clonality in common variable immunodeficiency. Only in-frame clones appear in the TCRdb table, and some are missing; sequencing was by immunoSEQ multiplex PCR. The data show approximately 28,000 clones, with none appearing a single time. No antigen has been assigned to these receptors. Study results and limitations: Fewer deletions and N-nucleotide insertions were reportedly seen in common variable immunodeficiency TCR beta sequences.

The sequenced material came from peripheral blood mononuclear cells. These receptors were obtained from a human donor with common variable immunodeficiency.

This clone was detected many times. The DNA ends 3 residues before the CDR3 does, and the rest of the CDR3 is filled in from the germline J gene. V is TRBV30 and J is TRBJ2-5; 8 bases are a match to TRBD1. This CDR3 is 15 amino acids long. The trim removed 3 bases at V and 4 bases at J, leaving 10 bases unmatched. Germline-derived CDR1 and CDR2 are GTSNPN and SVGIG (reference sequence). CDR3 DNA (partial): TGTGCCTGGAGCTCGGGACAGGCATGGGGAGAGACC. Its protein is CAWSSGQAWGET. The full CDR3 is CAWSSGQAWGETQYF.

This clone was counted ten times or more. The read stops 3 residues short of the end of the CDR3; the missing end is completed from the germline J gene. The V gene is TRBV19, the J gene TRBJ1-5; D remains ambiguous. V was pared by 3 bases and J by 0 bases, with 9 bases between. Per germline, CDR1 LNHDA and CDR2 SQIVND (reference sequence). CDR3 length: 15 amino acids. Partial CDR3 DNA: TGTGCCAGTAGTATGACAACCCATAGCAATCAGCCC. This gives the protein CASSMTTHSNQP. The whole CDR3 sequence reads CASSMTTHSNQPQHF.

Turning to this clone: The read stops 3 residues short of the end of the CDR3; the missing end is completed from the germline J gene. The genes are TRBV7-9 and TRBJ2-5; no clear D. Per the germline V gene, CDR1 is SEHNR and CDR2 is FQNEAQ (reference sequence). Trimming left V 1 base short and J 0 bases short, with 6 bases between. The CDR3 is 14 amino acids. CDR3 DNA (partial): TGTGCCAGCAGCTTAGGGGCTTACCAAGAGACC. This codes for CASSLGAYQET. In full, the CDR3 reads CASSLGAYQETQYF.

This clone was counted at least ten times. The observed sequence ends 3 residues before the CDR3 terminus, with the missing tail filled in from the germline J gene. The V gene is TRBV11-2, the J gene TRBJ2-3; D is perhaps TRBD2 (6 bases). With 5 bases removed from V and 4 bases from J, the gap between germline ends came to 10 bases. CDR1 and CDR2 (germline): SGHAT, FQNNGV. This CDR3 is 13 amino acids long. The sequenced CDR3 bases are TGTGCCAGCAGCCCTACTAGCCCAGATACG. Protein sequence: CASSPTSPDT. The complete CDR3 protein is CASSPTSPDTQYF.

This clone showed up many times. The read comes to an end 3 residues before the CDR3 does, leaving the germline J gene to fill in the end. The rearrangement joins TRBV2 to TRBJ2-5; possible D gene TRBD2, 5 bases. This CDR3 comprises 17 residues. Germline V lookup: CDR1 SNHLY, CDR2 FYNNEI. The ends were cut back, 4 bases at V and 1 base at J, with 19 bases in the middle. The CDR3: CASSGGPDVTIQETQYF. CDR3 DNA, as far as it was read: TGTGCCAGCAGTGGGGGTCCCGATGTGACTATCCAAGAGACC.

Worth noting for this clone: The read is 3 residues too short to cover the CDR3 end, so that end is filled in from the germline J gene. The chain is built from TRBV29-1 and TRBJ1-5; TRBD1 aligns across 8 bases. Per germline, CDR1 SQVTM and CDR2 ANQGSEA. The CDR3 extends over 16 amino acids. V gave up 6 bases and J gave up 7 bases; unmatched junction bases: 17. The DNA read from the CDR3 is TGCAGCGTCGCCACGTCAGGGGGCAGAGGAAGGCAGCCC. Translating it yields CSVATSGGRGRQP. The full CDR3 protein is CSVATSGGRGRQPQHF.

This clone was detected ten times or more. The junction does not match germline at one end; this may be a read error. The CDR3 goes on 3 residues after the read ends, and that part is filled in from the germline J gene. The chain is built from TRBV7-7 and TRBJ2-2; 7 bases line up with TRBD1. This CDR3 is built from 17 residues. Germline V gene sequence: CDR1 SSHAT, CDR2 FNYEAQ (reference sequence). The CDR3 loop is CASSSLVTGTLTGELFF. Incomplete CDR3 DNA: TGTGCTAGCAGCTCTCTGGTGACAGGGACCCTCACCGGGGAG.

The table lists this clone with a few counts. The observed sequence ends 3 residues before the CDR3 terminus, with the missing tail filled in from the germline J gene. V and J are TRBV19 and TRBJ1-1, with 7 bases identical to TRBD1. Looked up from germline, CDR1 is LNHDA and CDR2 is SQIVND (reference sequence). V lost 4 bases, J lost 2 bases, and 7 bases stayed unmatched. This CDR3 spans 15 amino acids. The CDR3 here is CASSRSDRDNTEAFF. The sequenced CDR3 bases are TGTGCCAGTAGTAGAAGCGACAGGGACAACACTGAA.

This clone was detected ten times or more. The read finishes 3 residues shy of the CDR3 end, and the germline J gene is used to complete it. The genes are TRBV6-2 or TRBV6-3 and TRBJ1-5, with D tentatively TRBD1 (6 bases). The germline CDR1 and CDR2 sequences are MNHEY and SVGEGT. V was trimmed by 2 bases and J by 7 bases, leaving 18 bases between them. The length of the CDR3 is 16 residues. The CDR3 DNA, read in part, is TGTGCCAGCAGTTACCGTAGACGGGCAGGGGACCAGCCC. Translating gives CASSYRRRAGDQP. Given in full, the CDR3 is CASSYRRRAGDQPQHF.

As regards this clone: The sequence runs out 3 residues before the end of the CDR3; the remainder is reconstructed from the germline J gene. The chain employs TRBV7-6 and TRBJ1-4; D might be TRBD1 (5 bases). Germline loops: CDR1 SGHVS, CDR2 FNYEAQ. CDR3 size: 13 residues. V lost 5 bases and J 7 bases, leaving 11 bases between the germline ends. Partial CDR3 DNA: TGTGCCAGCAGCGGAGGGGTTCGTGAAAAA. Protein: CASSGGVREK. From start to end, the CDR3 is CASSGGVREKLFF. Based on the CDR3 plus reference TRBV7-6 and TRBJ1-4, the full variable domain is GAGVSQSPRYKVTKRGQDVALRCDPISGHVSLYWYRQALGQGPEFLTYFNYEAQQDKSGLPNDRFSAERPEGSISTLTIQRTEQRDSAMYRCASSGGVREKLFFGSGTQLSVL.

To note about this clone: The read comes to an end 3 residues before the CDR3 does, leaving the germline J gene to fill in the end. This chain connects TRBV2 to TRBJ2-7; D is unresolved. The V and J ends lost 4 bases and 4 bases respectively, with 14 bases between them. Germline V CDR1 and CDR2: SNHLY, FYNNEI. CDR3 size: 14 residues. The CDR3 protein is CASSGVRSPYEQYF. The part of the CDR3 DNA that was read is TGTGCCAGCAGTGGGGTCAGGAGCCCGTACGAG.

On this clone itself: Sequencing ends 3 residues short of the CDR3 end; the germline J gene provides the rest. This rearrangement joins TRBV2 to TRBJ1-2, with D maybe TRBD1 (6 bases). The CDR3 spans 13 residues. Per the germline V gene, CDR1 is SNHLY and CDR2 is FYNNEI. Trimming cost V 6 bases and J 4 bases, with 12 bases left between them. This CDR3 is CASRAGDGYGYTF. The CDR3 DNA, read in part, is TGTGCCAGCAGGGCAGGGGACGGCTATGGC.

This clone was detected many times. The CDR3 goes on 3 residues after the read ends, and that part is filled in from the germline J gene. This chain uses TRBV2 with TRBJ1-1; no reliable D call. CDR1 is SNHLY and CDR2 is FYNNEI in the germline V gene. The germline V and J ends were trimmed by 6 bases and 5 bases, with 13 bases remaining between them. This CDR3 region has 13 residues. CDR3 DNA (partial): TGTGCCAGCAGAGAACAGCAAGGGACTGAA. Translated, it gives CASREQQGTE. The whole CDR3 is CASREQQGTEAFF. Based on the CDR3 plus reference TRBV2 and TRBJ1-1, the full variable domain is EPEVTQTPSHQVTQMGQEVILRCVPISNHLYFYWYRQILGQKVEFLVSFYNNEISEKSEIFDDQFSVERPDGSNFTLKIRSTKLEDSAMYFCASREQQGTEAFFGQGTRLTVV.

The table lists this clone with many counts. The DNA ends 3 residues before the CDR3 does, and the rest of the CDR3 is filled in from the germline J gene. V and J are TRBV19 and TRBJ2-5; 11 nucleotides line up with TRBD2. J was trimmed by 0 bases and V by 2 bases; bases with no gene match: 2. Germline-derived CDR1 and CDR2 are LNHDA and SQIVND (reference sequence). The CDR3 totals 16 residues. CDR3 sequence reads: CASSIRLAGHQETQYF. CDR3 bases read: TGTGCCAGTAGTATACGACTAGCGGGGCACCAAGAGACC.

A word on this clone: The sequenced fragment ends 3 residues before the CDR3 boundary, so the rest is inferred from the germline J gene. This sequence joins TRBV6-8 and TRBJ1-1; possibly TRBD1 for D (5 bases). Trimming shortened V by 6 bases and J by 0 bases, and 17 bases separated the two germline ends. CDR1 MNHGY and CDR2 SAAAGT come from the germline V gene. This CDR3 is built from 16 residues. CDR3 loop: CASRPHLRVMNTEAFF. The sequenced CDR3 bases are TGTGCCAGCAGGCCACACCTCAGGGTCATGAACACTGAA.

In its sample, this clone was seen a few times. The read finishes 3 residues shy of the CDR3 end, and the germline J gene is used to complete it. The V call is TRBV11-2, the J call TRBJ2-1; D possibly corresponds to TRBD2 (6 bases). The CDR3 is made up of 14 amino acids. Trimming took off 4 bases at V and 5 bases at J, with 12 bases between the two ends. Germline CDR1 SGHAT, CDR2 FQNNGV. CDR3 bases read: TGTGCCAGCAGCTCAGGACTACCGAACAATGAG. It yields the protein CASSSGLPNNE. The entire CDR3 reads CASSSGLPNNEQFF.

This clone was observed at least ten times. Read sequence stops 3 residues before the CDR3 end, and the germline J gene provides the missing end. J is TRBJ1-3 and V is TRBV10-1; D gene ambiguous. The V and J ends lost 1 base and 2 bases respectively, with 12 bases between them. Per the germline V gene, CDR1 is WNHNN and CDR2 is SYGVQD (reference sequence). The CDR3 contains 16 residues. The part of the CDR3 DNA that was read is TGCGCCAGCAGTGAGTACCCAGGTGGAGCTGGAAACACC. This translates into CASSEYPGGAGNT. In full, the CDR3 reads CASSEYPGGAGNTIYF.

For this clone: The read halts 3 residues ahead of the CDR3 end, with the missing end drawn from the germline J gene. The chain recombines TRBV18 with TRBJ2-3, with a possible D match to TRBD1 (6 bases). The CDR3 loop spans 15 amino acids. CDR1 is KGHSH and CDR2 is LQKENI in the germline V gene. V gave up 6 bases and J gave up 3 bases, with 16 bases separating them. The CDR3 here is CASSLGGEVTDTQYF. The covered CDR3 bases are TGTGCCAGCTCCCTAGGGGGAGAGGTAACAGATACG.

The sample holds a few counts of this clone. The observed sequence ends 3 residues before the CDR3 terminus, with the missing tail filled in from the germline J gene. The rearrangement links TRBV2 to TRBJ1-2, with 10 bases that match TRBD1. The V gene end was trimmed by 11 bases and the J gene end by 4 bases; junction bases not matched to a gene: 7. This CDR3 is built from 13 residues. CDR1 is SNHLY, CDR2 FYNNEI, per germline. The CDR3 loop is CASWTGGAYGYTF. The covered CDR3 bases are TGTGCCTCGTGGACAGGGGGTGCCTATGGC.

As regards this clone: The CDR3 end lies 3 residues beyond the end of the read and is filled in from the germline J gene. The chain employs TRBV6-1 and TRBJ1-6, with unresolved D. Germline V gene data show CDR1 as MNHNS and CDR2 as SASEGT. The V and J ends lost 6 bases and 10 bases respectively, with 7 bases between them. The CDR3 consists of 11 residues. The CDR3 sequence: CASRERSPLHF. The sequenced part of the CDR3 DNA is TGTGCCAGCAGGGAAAGGTCACCC.